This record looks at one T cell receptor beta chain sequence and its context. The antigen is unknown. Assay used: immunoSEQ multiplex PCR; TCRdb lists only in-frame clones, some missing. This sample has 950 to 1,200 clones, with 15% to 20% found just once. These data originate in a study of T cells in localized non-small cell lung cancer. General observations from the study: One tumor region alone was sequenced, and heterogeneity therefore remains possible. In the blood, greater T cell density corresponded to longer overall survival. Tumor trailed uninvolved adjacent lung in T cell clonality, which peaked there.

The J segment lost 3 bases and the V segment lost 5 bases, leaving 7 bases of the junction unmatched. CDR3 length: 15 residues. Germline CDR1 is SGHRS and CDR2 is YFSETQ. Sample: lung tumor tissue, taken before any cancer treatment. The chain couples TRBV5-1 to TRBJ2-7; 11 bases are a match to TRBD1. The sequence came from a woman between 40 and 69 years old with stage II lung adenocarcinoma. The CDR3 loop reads CASSRGDRGYYEQYF. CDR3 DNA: TGCGCCAGCAGTCGCGGGGACAGGGGGTACTACGAGCAGTACTTC.